Listed below are T cell receptor beta chains from one sample, sequenced in a study of post-analysis software for immune sequencing data. In TCRdb, the PCR reads were re-called with MiXCR into one record per CDR3 protein. The sample gives about 810,000 distinct CDR3 sequences, approximately 50% of which show up once; approximately 4.5% is in the top ten. The material sequenced was blood. These receptors came from a girl between 10 and 17 years old with multiple sclerosis. CDR3s include the opening cysteine and the closing phenylalanine or tryptophan. D genes are given only for firm matches. Size is omitted from some rows. Given values are once, few, many or a class for expanded clones.

d_call	j_call	v_call	clone_size	cdr3_aa	cdr3_nt
-	TRBJ2-7	TRBV7-9	-	CASSSSPRGGFEQYF	TGTGCCAGCAGCTCGAGTCCCAGGGGAGGGTTCGAGCAGTACTTC
TRBD2	TRBJ2-1	TRBV12-3/TRBV12-4	-	CASSFSGGAGDEQFF	TGTGCCAGCAGCTTTAGCGGGGGGGCTGGGGATGAGCAGTTCTTC
-	TRBJ2-1	TRBV5-1	-	CASSGQGLAFGNEQFF	TGCGCCAGCAGCGGGCAGGGTCTAGCGTTTGGGAATGAGCAGTTCTTC
TRBD1	TRBJ2-3	TRBV6-1	-	CASSGDRGSTDTQYF	TGTGCCAGCAGTGGGGACAGGGGGTCCACAGATACGCAGTATTTT
-	TRBJ2-5	TRBV7-2	-	CASSLAGAQGTQYF	TGTGCCAGCAGCTTAGCGGGAGCCCAGGGGACCCAGTACTTC
-	TRBJ2-7	TRBV29-1	-	CSVGGAEQYF	TGCAGCGTTGGTGGGGCCGAGCAGTACTTC
TRBD1	TRBJ1-2	TRBV7-9	few	CASSHQPGQGSDGYTF	TGTGCCAGCAGCCATCAGCCGGGACAGGGGTCCGATGGCTACACCTTC
TRBD2	TRBJ2-3	TRBV5-1	-	CASSWTGTSGSLASTDTQYF	TGCGCCAGCAGCTGGACCGGGACTAGCGGGAGTTTGGCCAGCACAGATACGCAGTATTTT
-	TRBJ2-6	TRBV7-3	many	CASRSGSGANVLTF	TGTGCCAGCAGATCAGGGTCTGGGGCCAACGTCCTGACTTTC
-	TRBJ2-5	TRBV15	-	CATSRGPQEIQETQYF	TGTGCCACCAGCAGAGGACCCCAAGAAATCCAAGAGACCCAGTACTTC
-	TRBJ2-7	TRBV15	-	CATSRASGTGSSYEQYF	TGTGCCACCAGCAGAGCCTCCGGGACTGGTAGCTCCTACGAGCAGTACTTC
-	TRBJ1-2	TRBV6-1	few	CASSSSTTGAYGYTF	TGTGCCAGCAGTTCCTCAACGACAGGAGCCTATGGCTACACCTTC
-	TRBJ1-2	TRBV29-1	-	CSADTGGYTF	TGCAGCGCCGACACAGGAGGCTACACCTTC
-	TRBJ1-1	TRBV7-2	-	CASSEGVNTEAFF	TGTGCCAGCAGCGAGGGAGTGAACACTGAAGCTTTCTTT
TRBD1	TRBJ2-2	TRBV28	-	CASSFPGQGTGELFF	TGTGCCAGCAGTTTCCCCGGACAGGGGACCGGGGAGCTGTTTTTT
-	TRBJ2-1	TRBV5-1	-	CASSLAQGGLNEQFF	TGCGCCAGCAGCTTGGCCCAGGGGGGACTCAATGAGCAGTTCTTC
TRBD1	TRBJ2-7	TRBV5-1	-	CASRQQGANEQYF	TGCGCCAGCAGGCAGCAGGGGGCAAACGAGCAGTACTTC
-	TRBJ1-2	TRBV12-3/TRBV12-4	-	CASSFQSLYGYTF	TGTGCCAGCAGTTTTCAGAGTCTTTATGGCTACACCTTC
-	TRBJ2-1	TRBV4-1	-	CASSPTSSLHNEQFF	TGCGCCAGCAGCCCTACCTCCTCCCTACACAATGAGCAGTTCTTC
-	TRBJ2-7	TRBV5-1	-	CASRGEEAYEQYF	TGCGCCAGCCGGGGCGAAGAGGCCTACGAGCAGTACTTC
-	TRBJ2-1	TRBV6-6	-	CASSYQESNEQFF	TGTGCCAGCAGTTACCAGGAGTCCAATGAGCAGTTCTTC
TRBD1	TRBJ1-5	TRBV7-2	-	CASSYGTVDAGNQPQHF	TGTGCCAGCAGCTACGGGACAGTCGACGCTGGCAATCAGCCCCAGCATTTT
-	TRBJ2-7	TRBV4-1	-	CASSQETGGPYEQYF	TGCGCCAGCAGCCAAGAGACCGGAGGACCCTACGAGCAGTACTTC
TRBD1	TRBJ2-7	TRBV3-1	once	CASSLGTAFRSYEQYF	TGTGCCAGCAGCCTGGGGACAGCTTTTCGGTCCTACGAGCAGTACTTC
-	TRBJ2-5	TRBV12-3/TRBV12-4	-	CASSPTGRGETQYF	TGTGCCAGCAGTCCGACTGGACGAGGAGAGACCCAGTACTTC
TRBD1	TRBJ1-1	TRBV3-1	-	CASSQALTGENTEAFF	TGTGCCAGCAGCCAAGCCCTGACAGGGGAGAACACTGAAGCTTTCTTT
TRBD2	TRBJ2-1	TRBV2	-	CASSELGLAGTRVNEQFF	TGTGCCAGCAGTGAATTGGGACTAGCGGGAACACGGGTCAATGAGCAGTTCTTC
TRBD1	TRBJ2-7	TRBV7-9	-	CASSLETGRFQDTQYF	TGTGCCAGCAGCTTAGAGACAGGGAGATTCCAAGATACCCAGTACTTC
TRBD1	TRBJ2-1	TRBV15	-	CATSRDNRGRMEQFF	TGTGCCACCAGCAGAGATAACAGGGGGCGAATGGAGCAGTTCTTC
TRBD1	TRBJ1-2	TRBV6-5	few	CASTPTRGQGIGTF	TGTGCCAGCACCCCTACTCGGGGACAGGGCATCGGCACCTTC
-	TRBJ1-5	TRBV20-1	-	CSAMAPSSNQPQHF	TGCAGTGCTATGGCCCCCAGTAGCAATCAGCCCCAGCATTTT
TRBD2	TRBJ2-3	TRBV7-9	few	CASIKTSGIDTQYF	TGTGCCAGCATCAAGACTAGCGGAATAGATACGCAGTATTTT
TRBD1	TRBJ1-1	TRBV6-1	-	CASSGDRGQGTEAFF	TGTGCCAGCAGTGGGGACAGGGGGCAGGGTACTGAAGCTTTCTTT
-	TRBJ2-7	TRBV6-2/TRBV6-3	few	CASRGDVSYEQYF	TGTGCCAGCAGAGGGGACGTCTCCTACGAGCAGTACTTC
-	TRBJ2-6	TRBV5-1	-	CASSQRVGANVLTF	TGCGCCAGCAGCCAGCGGGTTGGGGCCAACGTCCTGACTTTC
-	TRBJ1-5	TRBV12-3/TRBV12-4	-	CASRANSGDWGPQHF	TGTGCCAGCAGAGCTAACTCGGGGGACTGGGGGCCCCAGCATTTT
TRBD2	TRBJ2-7	TRBV15	once	CATSRDRVAGVSEQYF	TGTGCCACCAGCAGAGATCGGGTAGCGGGAGTGTCCGAGCAGTACTTC